This T cell receptor (beta chain) was recorded in a study of cytomegalovirus exposure and HLA in healthy donors. The study's findings and limits: Accurate prediction of most subjects' HLA-A and HLA-B alleles from TCR beta sequences was reported. Some V segments, including TRBV6-2 and TRBV6-3, were excluded as indistinguishable.

For this clone: The antigen is not known.

With 60 Vbeta and 13 Jbeta primers, the PCR was carried out. Profiled with immunoSEQ multiplex PCR; TCRdb holds only in-frame clones, not every one. This table holds 150,000 or so clones, 80% found once. Germline V gives CDR1 MNHNS, CDR2 SASEGT. The CDR3 spans 15 residues. The J segment lost 7 bases and the V segment lost 4 bases, leaving 10 bases of the junction unmatched. This receptor was taken from a young man in good health and CMV-seropositive. The sample consisted of PBMCs. J is TRBJ2-1 and V is TRBV6-1, with TRBD1 matching over 7 bases. In DNA, the CDR3 is TGTGCCAGCAGTGTGGTTGCCGAGGGGGCTAATGAGCAGTTCTTC. Translated, it gives CASSVVAEGANEQFF.